Below, 10 T cell receptor beta chains from the same sample are listed, as sequenced in a study of cytomegalovirus exposure and HLA in healthy donors. TCRdb keeps only in-frame clones here, not all; method: immunoSEQ multiplex PCR. The data contain 150,000 to 160,000 clones, around 83% of them seen just once; the ten biggest clones take up 2% to 2.5%. Input material: PBMCs. Receptors were obtained from a human donor in good health.

The V gene is TRBV6-1, the J gene TRBJ2-1, with 9 nucleotides matching TRBD1. The length of the CDR3 is 13 residues. Germline V CDR1 and CDR2: MNHNS, SASEGT. Trimming removed 4 bases from V and 8 bases from J; junction bases left unmatched: 3. The CDR3 sequence is CASSVQGADEQFF. For the CDR3, the DNA is TGTGCCAGCAGTGTACAGGGGGCCGATGAGCAGTTCTTC.

The J gene is TRBJ1-2, the V gene TRBV18; D call uncertain. The germline V gene encodes CDR1 KGHSH and CDR2 LQKENI. This CDR3 has 13 residues. V was shortened by 2 bases and J by 4 bases, with 8 bases between the two germline ends. CDR3 sequence (DNA): TGTGCCAGCTCACCAGGGTCGGGCTATGGCTACACCTTC. It encodes CASSPGSGYGYTF.

The chain links TRBV6-1 to TRBJ2-2; TRBD2 agrees at 7 bases. Germline CDR1 is MNHNS and CDR2 is SASEGT. The CDR3 totals 15 residues. After removal of 4 bases from V and 4 bases from J, the junction contained 6 bases not matched to a gene. CDR3 in DNA: TGTGCCAGCAGTGGGGGGGGGACCCTCACCGGGGAGCTGTTTTTT. Translation: CASSGGGTLTGELFF.

The CDR3 is CASSVQNTEAFF. CDR3 bases: TGTGCCAGTAGTGTCCAGAACACTGAAGCTTTCTTT. The chain carries TRBV19 and TRBJ1-1; no clear D. V was pared by 5 bases and J by 1 base, with 5 bases between. The CDR3 covers 12 residues. Germline CDR1 LNHDA, CDR2 SQIVND (reference sequence). The variable domain in full, with the rest retrieved from reference TRBV19 and TRBJ1-1, is DGGITQSPKYLFRKEGQNVTLSCEQNLNHDAMYWYRQDPGQGLRLIYYSQIVNDFQKGDIAEGYSVSREKKESFPLTVTSAQKNPTAFYLCASSVQNTEAFFGQGTRLTVV.

The rearrangement joins TRBV27 to TRBJ1-1; D is ambiguous. CDR3 length: 13 amino acids. Germline values: CDR1 MNHEY, CDR2 SMNVEV (reference sequence). Trimming stripped 2 bases from V and 2 bases from J, with 6 bases between. Here the CDR3 DNA reads TGTGCCAGCAGTTTACACAGAAACACTGAAGCTTTCTTT. This gives the protein CASSLHRNTEAFF.

The chain carries TRBV6-1 and TRBJ1-5, with unresolved D. Trimming pared 4 bases from V and 8 bases from J, leaving 12 bases between. Germline assignment: CDR1 MNHNS and CDR2 SASEGT. This CDR3 spans 13 amino acids. This CDR3 reads CASSGGKGEPQHF. The CDR3 DNA sequence: TGTGCCAGCAGTGGCGGGAAGGGTGAGCCCCAGCATTTT.

The rearrangement links TRBV10-2 to TRBJ2-1; possible D gene TRBD1, 6 bases. The length of the CDR3 is 15 residues. Germline-derived CDR1 and CDR2 are WSHSY and SAAADI. V lost 4 bases, J lost 4 bases, and 14 bases lay in between. CDR3 amino acids: CASSGGQRSYNEQFF. The CDR3 DNA sequence: TGCGCCAGCAGTGGGGGACAAAGGTCATACAATGAGCAGTTCTTC.

This chain uses TRBV28 with TRBJ1-1, with D possibly being TRBD1 (6 bases). The germline gives CDR1 MDHEN, CDR2 SYDVKM. The CDR3 is made up of 14 amino acids. Trimming left V 8 bases short and J 2 bases short, with 15 bases between. The CDR3 is CASALTDSNTEAFF. The CDR3 DNA sequence: TGTGCCAGCGCCCTCACGGACAGTAACACTGAAGCTTTCTTT.

This chain links TRBV4-1 with TRBJ2-7; D might be TRBD2 (5 bases). Deletions cut 5 bases from V and 1 base from J, with 12 bases between. Germline assignment: CDR1 MGHRA and CDR2 YSYEKL. The CDR3 is 14 residues long. CDR3 DNA sequence: TGCGCCAGCAGCGCCCTGGGAGTTTCCTACGAGCAGTACTTC. It codes for CASSALGVSYEQYF.

V gene TRBV7-6 combines with J gene TRBJ1-1, with TRBD1 matching 7 bases. V was clipped by 5 bases and J by 0 bases; unmatched bases: 12. The germline CDR1 and CDR2 sequences are SGHVS and FNYEAQ. The CDR3 has 17 residues. CDR3 sequence: CASSPRQGQTLNTEAFF. CDR3 in DNA: TGTGCCAGCAGCCCCCGACAGGGACAAACTCTGAACACTGAAGCTTTCTTT.